The next 3 T cell receptor beta chains were all read from a single sample in a study of immune evolution from preneoplasia to lung adenocarcinoma. Measured with immunoSEQ multiplex PCR; TCRdb has only the in-frame clones, and not every one. This repertoire shows around 40,000 clones, over 75% found once; its top ten account for around 4.5%. The material sequenced was FFPE invasive lung adenocarcinoma tissue. Source of these receptors: a person aged 60 to 70 with lung adenocarcinoma.

The rearrangement joins TRBV29-1 to TRBJ2-2; 10 bases line up with TRBD1. J lost 4 bases, V lost 7 bases, and 3 bases had no gene match. Germline V gene sequence: CDR1 SQVTM, CDR2 ANQGSEA. This CDR3 region has 13 residues. The CDR3 is CSADRGSTGELFF. The CDR3 DNA sequence: TGCAGCGCGGACAGGGGGAGCACCGGGGAGCTGTTTTTT.

The chain recombines TRBV5-1 with TRBJ2-1; 12 bases agree with TRBD2. The CDR3 extends over 15 amino acids. The germline V gene has CDR1 SGHRS and CDR2 YFSETQ. V lost 5 bases, J lost 6 bases, and 6 bases stayed unmatched. CDR3 protein: CASSPRLAGVNEQFF. CDR3 nucleotides: TGCGCCAGCAGTCCGAGACTAGCGGGAGTCAATGAGCAGTTCTTC.

The gene calls are TRBV5-1 and TRBJ2-3, with unresolved D. Between the trimmed V and J ends, which lost 0 bases and 2 bases, there was a span of 7 bases. Germline V gene data show CDR1 as SGHRS and CDR2 as YFSETQ. This CDR3 is built from 14 residues. This CDR3 is CASSLAQTTDTQYF. The CDR3 coding sequence is TGCGCCAGCAGCTTGGCTCAGACCACAGATACGCAGTATTTT.